The rows below give T cell receptor beta chains drawn from one sample of a study of PD-L1 blockade in urothelial cancer. Data came from immunoSEQ multiplex PCR; TCRdb stores just in-frame clones and leaves some out. Here the sample spans approximately 110,000 clones, 80% to 95% being singletons. The material sequenced was PBMCs, taken around atezolizumab (anti-PD-L1) treatment. The receptor source for this set is a man between 60 and 75 years old with urothelial cancer. Each CDR3 is given with its conserved first and last residue. Each record gives: clone size, J gene, V gene, D gene, CDR3 DNA, CDR3 protein. The D gene is left open where the match is weak. A row's size may be missing; if present it is once, few, many or a size class.

size: .
J: TRBJ2-3
V: TRBV7-2
D: .
DNA: TGTGCCAGCAGCCGAGGGGGGGGGCCTGGCACAGATACGCAGTATTTT
CDR3: CASSRGGGPGTDTQYF

size: few
J: TRBJ2-1
V: TRBV5-1
D: TRBD1
DNA: TGCGCCAGCAGTCATACAGGGGAGACCTACAATGAGCAGTTCTTC
CDR3: CASSHTGETYNEQFF

size: .
J: TRBJ2-5
V: TRBV6-1
D: TRBD2
DNA: TGTGCCAGCAGTTCAGGTAGCGGGAGGGCCTTTTCCCAGTACTTC
CDR3: CASSSGSGRAFSQYF

size: few
J: TRBJ2-5
V: TRBV19
D: TRBD1
DNA: TGTGCCAGTAGTAGGGACAGACAAGAGACCCAGTACTTC
CDR3: CASSRDRQETQYF

size: .
J: TRBJ2-1
V: TRBV7-6
D: .
DNA: TGTGCCAGCAGCCTACCTACCAGGAATGAGCAGTTCTTC
CDR3: CASSLPTRNEQFF

size: once
J: TRBJ2-7
V: TRBV11-3
D: TRBD2
DNA: TGTGCCAGCAGCCGGGGGGACGAGGGCGAGCAGTACTTC
CDR3: CASSRGDEGEQYF

size: .
J: TRBJ2-3
V: TRBV7-9
D: TRBD1
DNA: TGTGCCAGCAGCTTAAGGGGGACAGGGGAAGATACGCAGTATTTT
CDR3: CASSLRGTGEDTQYF

size: .
J: TRBJ1-1
V: TRBV6-5
D: .
DNA: TGTGCCAGCAGTTACGACGGGGGGGGCACTGAAGCTTTCTTT
CDR3: CASSYDGGGTEAFF

size: once
J: TRBJ1-1
V: TRBV15
D: .
DNA: TGTGCCACCAGCAGAGGAGGAGGAGGACGGGACACTGAAGCTTTCTTT
CDR3: CATSRGGGGRDTEAFF

size: .
J: TRBJ2-1
V: TRBV5-4
D: TRBD2
DNA: TGTGCCAGCAGCTTCCGTACCGGGACTAGCGGGGGGGCCTATGAGCAGTTCTTC
CDR3: CASSFRTGTSGGAYEQFF

size: .
J: TRBJ1-4
V: TRBV5-4
D: TRBD1
DNA: TGTGCCAGCAGCTCGAACAGGGGTAGTGGGGAAAAACTGTTTTTT
CDR3: CASSSNRGSGEKLFF

size: .
J: TRBJ2-7
V: TRBV4-3
D: .
DNA: TGCGCCAGCAGCCTCCCACAGGTCTTTTCCTACGAGCAGTACTTC
CDR3: CASSLPQVFSYEQYF

size: .
J: TRBJ2-7
V: TRBV6-5
D: TRBD1
DNA: TGTGCCAGCAGGAGGACAGGGAGCTCCTACGAGCAGTACTTC
CDR3: CASRRTGSSYEQYF

size: .
J: TRBJ2-7
V: TRBV10-2
D: TRBD2
DNA: TGCGCCAGCAGCTTTTTCGGCCTAGCGGACGAGCAGTACTTC
CDR3: CASSFFGLADEQYF

size: .
J: TRBJ1-4
V: TRBV30
D: TRBD1
DNA: TGTGCCGCGGACAGGTATAATGAAAAACTGTTTTTT
CDR3: CAADRYNEKLFF

size: .
J: TRBJ1-1
V: TRBV18
D: .
DNA: TGTGCCAGCTCACCTGGGGGGGGAAGCACTGAAGCTTTCTTT
CDR3: CASSPGGGSTEAFF

size: .
J: TRBJ2-7
V: TRBV19
D: .
DNA: TGTGCCAGTAGCTTGACATGGGGAGGAAACTACGAGCAGTACTTC
CDR3: CASSLTWGGNYEQYF

size: .
J: TRBJ1-6
V: TRBV6-5
D: .
DNA: TGTGCCAGCAGTACACAGGAGAATTCACCCCTCCACTTT
CDR3: CASSTQENSPLHF

size: .
J: TRBJ2-3
V: TRBV5-1
D: TRBD1
DNA: TGCGCCAGCAGCAGGGGGCTGGAGACAGATACGCAGTATTTT
CDR3: CASSRGLETDTQYF